This T cell receptor (beta chain) was identified during a study of prognosis after radiotherapy for stage I lung cancer. The study, taken as a whole, reports: In patients who developed distant metastases, Shannon entropy measured after stereotactic body radiation therapy was lower, and baseline Shannon entropy was not associated with metastases.

Multiplex PCR in two rounds served to amplify TCR beta CDR3 from genomic DNA. It was primers specific to each TRBV and TRBJ gene that first-round PCR used. TCRdb recomputed calls from the multiplex PCR reads with MiXCR, one row per CDR3 protein. This sample carries over 9,000 distinct CDR3 sequences, 35% of them seen once, and the ten largest clones take about 57%. At least ten counts were recorded for this clonotype. The antigen is unknown. V trimming: 0 bases; J trimming: 5 bases; junction bases outside the gene matches: 7. Germline CDR1 is DFQATT and CDR2 is SNEGSKA (reference sequence). This CDR3 comprises 16 residues.

This receptor was obtained from a donor at least 50 years old with non-small cell lung cancer. The sample here was PBMCs, taken before or after stereotactic body radiation therapy (not recorded which). The chain employs TRBV20-1 and TRBJ1-1, with 12 bases lining up with TRBD1. The CDR3 sequence: CSARDLGQGAGTEAFF. The CDR3 bases are TGCAGTGCTAGAGATCTGGGACAGGGGGCAGGGACTGAAGCTTTCTTT.